These 25 T cell receptor beta chains came from one sample sequenced in a study of naive and memory T cell subsets. Both TRBC1 and TRBC2 were covered by a beta constant-region primer of two equimolar oligonucleotides. MiXCR, run by TCRdb on the UMI-ligation and nested PCR reads, gives a single entry per CDR3 protein. The sample has approximately 85,000 distinct CDR3 sequences; about 7% are singletons. The sequenced material came from central memory CD4+ T cells from blood. The receptor set was obtained from a human donor in good health.

The chain has TRBV20-1 and TRBJ2-5; D possibly corresponds to TRBD1 (5 bases). From germline, CDR1 is DFQATT and CDR2 SNEGSKA (reference sequence). V was cut by 4 bases and J by 2 bases, with 17 bases left in between. The CDR3 runs to 15 residues. The CDR3 nucleotides are TGCAGTGCTACCCCATCGGCAGGGCGGCAAGAGACCCAGTACTTC. It is translated as CSATPSAGRQETQYF.

Many counts were recorded for this clonotype. The chain has TRBV4-3 and TRBJ2-1; 14 positions match TRBD2. The CDR3 loop spans 16 amino acids. Germline CDR1 reads LGHNA; CDR2 reads YSLEER. V gave up 4 bases and J gave up 10 bases; unmatched junction bases: 9. As DNA, the CDR3 is TGCGCCAGCAGCCCTAGACTAGCGGGAGGGTCAGAGGAGCAGTTCTTC. Translated, it gives CASSPRLAGGSEEQFF.

J is TRBJ2-1 and V is TRBV18; 9 bases are a match to TRBD1. Germline lookup yields CDR1 KGHSH and CDR2 LQKENI. The ends lost 5 bases at V and 7 bases at J; junction bases unmatched: 12. CDR3 length: 16 amino acids. This CDR3 is CASSTRGQGGWNEQFF. CDR3 bases: TGTGCCAGCTCAACTAGGGGACAGGGAGGTTGGAATGAGCAGTTCTTC.

In its sample, this clonotype was seen many times. This chain joins TRBV7-9 and TRBJ1-5; D is possibly TRBD1 (5 bases). Germline V gene sequence: CDR1 SEHNR, CDR2 FQNEAQ (reference sequence). V was clipped by 1 base and J by 9 bases, with 19 bases between them. The CDR3 runs to 16 residues. CDR3 loop: CASSLGSDSLRGPQHF. Written as DNA, the CDR3 is TGTGCCAGCAGCTTAGGTTCAGACAGCCTTCGAGGGCCCCAGCATTTT.

Turning to this clonotype: A junction end diverges from the germline sequence, so it may reflect a read error. The V and J genes are TRBV7-3 and TRBJ2-1; TRBD1 aligns across 9 bases. The germline gives CDR1 SGHTA, CDR2 FQGTGA. The CDR3 is 16 amino acids. For the CDR3, the DNA is TGTGCCAGCAGCCTAACCGCCGGGACAGGGTACAATGAGCAGTTCTTC. Translating it yields CASSLTAGTGYNEQFF.

The V gene is TRBV11-2, the J gene TRBJ2-1, with D perhaps TRBD1 (6 bases). This CDR3 has 14 amino acids. Looked up from germline, CDR1 is SGHAT and CDR2 is FQNNGV. V was trimmed by 5 bases and J by 7 bases, leaving 15 bases between them. CDR3: CASSNTGYRNEQFF. The DNA for the CDR3 is TGTGCCAGCAGCAATACAGGGTATCGTAATGAGCAGTTCTTC.

This clonotype has just a few counts. This chain joins TRBV12-3 or TRBV12-4 and TRBJ1-1; D not resolved. There are 12 residues in the CDR3. Trimming shortened V by 5 bases and J by 10 bases, and 14 bases separated the two germline ends. The CDR3 here is CASSPFRTAAFF. The DNA of the CDR3 is TGTGCCAGCAGTCCATTCCGGACGGCAGCTTTCTTT.

In this sample, this clonotype turned up many times. The chain links TRBV5-5 to TRBJ2-7; a weak D match, TRBD1 (5 bases). The CDR3 covers 13 residues. V was trimmed by 1 base and J by 5 bases, leaving 10 bases between them. The germline gives CDR1 SGHKS, CDR2 YYEKEE (reference sequence). CDR3 amino acids: CASSLNWGHEQYF. CDR3 nucleotides: TGTGCCAGCAGCTTGAATTGGGGCCACGAGCAGTACTTC.

This clonotype showed up just a few times. V gene TRBV3-1 combines with J gene TRBJ2-1, with 8 positions matching TRBD2. Per the germline V gene, CDR1 is LGHDT and CDR2 is YNNKEL (reference sequence). With 6 bases clipped from V and 4 bases from J, the junction kept 8 bases outside the gene matches. This CDR3 contains 15 residues. This CDR3 is CASRSASGGYNEQFF. CDR3 bases: TGTGCCAGCAGATCTGCCAGCGGGGGATACAATGAGCAGTTCTTC.

This clonotype was seen at least ten times. The chain combines TRBV4-2 with TRBJ2-5; D is undetermined. Germline lookup yields CDR1 LGHNA and CDR2 YNFKEQ. V was clipped by 4 bases and J by 7 bases, with 19 bases between them. The CDR3 length is 15 residues. The CDR3 sequence is CASSPEVSLSRTQYF. CDR3 DNA sequence: TGTGCCAGCAGCCCCGAAGTAAGCCTTTCGAGGACCCAGTACTTC.

This chain uses TRBV28 with TRBJ1-1; D is unclear. The germline V gene encodes CDR1 MDHEN and CDR2 SYDVKM. V lost 5 bases and J lost 4, with 17 bases in between. The CDR3 has 15 amino acids. This chain's CDR3 is CASSDLGHWSTEAFF. The CDR3 DNA sequence: TGTGCCAGCAGTGATTTAGGGCACTGGAGCACTGAAGCTTTCTTT.

About this clonotype: A junction end diverges from the germline sequence, so it may reflect a read error. This chain links TRBV7-7 with TRBJ2-5; TRBD1 might be the D (6 bases). This CDR3 spans 14 amino acids. Looked up from germline, CDR1 is SSHAT and CDR2 is FNYEAQ (reference sequence). DNA for the CDR3: TGTGCTAGCAGCCCCACCCAGGGGAAGGAGACCCAGTACTTC. Translated: CASSPTQGKETQYF.

In the case of this clonotype: A read error may be the cause here, since a much bigger clone is one base away. This sequence joins TRBV12-3 or TRBV12-4 and TRBJ1-1, with TRBD1 as a possible D gene (5 bases). V dropped 6 bases and J dropped 4 bases, with 24 bases sitting between them. This CDR3 has 17 amino acids. CDR3 coding DNA: TGTGCCAGCAGGGCCGGGACTTGTTTCGCCGAAAGCACTGAAGCTTTCTTT. Protein: CASRAGTCFAESTEAFF.

At least ten counts were recorded for this clonotype. V usage is TRBV11-2 and J usage is TRBJ1-3, with a tentative D call TRBD1 (5 bases). Between the trimmed V and J ends, which lost 5 bases and 4 bases, there was a span of 15 bases. The germline V gene encodes CDR1 SGHAT and CDR2 FQNNGV. The CDR3 consists of 15 residues. The CDR3 coding sequence is TGTGCCAGCAGCCCCCAATGGGGGATGGGAAACACCATATATTTT. It encodes CASSPQWGMGNTIYF.

This clonotype turned up a few times. The V call is TRBV15, the J call TRBJ1-4; a weak D match, TRBD1 (5 bases). Trimming removed 0 bases from V and 8 bases from J, with 10 bases in between. Germline CDR1 is LNHNV and CDR2 is YYDKDF (reference sequence). The CDR3 runs 14 residues. CDR3 protein: CATSRDREGEKLFF. The DNA for the CDR3 is TGTGCCACCAGCAGAGACAGGGAGGGGGAAAAACTGTTTTTT.

This sequence joins TRBV19 and TRBJ1-4; D is unclear. V was trimmed by 6 bases and J by 8 bases, leaving 13 bases between them. Per germline, CDR1 LNHDA and CDR2 SQIVND (reference sequence). The length of the CDR3 is 13 residues. The CDR3 here is CASSSRGGEKLFF. As DNA, the CDR3 is TGTGCCAGTAGCTCCCGAGGAGGAGAAAAACTGTTTTTT.

This clonotype was seen repeatedly, ten times or more. The V gene is TRBV18, the J gene TRBJ2-3, with D perhaps TRBD2 (6 bases). The ends were cut back, 2 bases at V and 6 bases at J, with 15 bases in the middle. The V gene's germline CDR1 is KGHSH and CDR2 LQKENI. The CDR3 extends over 15 amino acids. The CDR3 region has the DNA TGTGCCAGCTCACCATCGCGGGAACTCCTGGATACGCAGTATTTT. It specifies CASSPSRELLDTQYF.

Many counts were recorded for this clonotype. V gene TRBV29-1 combines with J gene TRBJ1-1; a possible D gene is TRBD1 (6 bases). Looked up from germline, CDR1 is SQVTM and CDR2 is ANQGSEA. V was cut by 7 bases and J by 2 bases, with 14 bases left in between. The CDR3 is 13 residues long. For the CDR3, the DNA is TGCAGCGCAGGAGGACAGCTCAACACTGAAGCTTTCTTT. This gives the protein CSAGGQLNTEAFF.

This clonotype has ten or more counts. CDR3: CASSPGFSGNTIYF. For the CDR3, the DNA is TGTGCCAGCAGCCCAGGGTTTTCTGGAAACACCATATATTTT. The gene calls are TRBV7-9 and TRBJ1-3; possible D gene TRBD1, 5 bases. CDR1 is SEHNR, CDR2 FQNEAQ, per germline (reference sequence). Trimming cost V 5 bases and J 1 base, with 9 bases left between them. The CDR3 extends over 14 amino acids.

This clonotype was counted many times. The genes are TRBV12-3 or TRBV12-4 and TRBJ2-6; perhaps TRBD1 as D (5 bases). Trimming shortened V by 3 bases and J by 2 bases, and 8 bases separated the two germline ends. The CDR3 consists of 15 residues. CDR3 sequence reads: CASSFEGAGANVLTF. For the CDR3, the DNA is TGTGCCAGCAGTTTTGAAGGGGCTGGGGCCAACGTCCTGACTTTC.

This rearrangement joins TRBV11-1 to TRBJ1-1; D is undetermined. CDR3 length: 9 amino acids. CDR1 and CDR2 from the germline V gene are SGHAT and FQDESV (reference sequence). The CDR3 sequence: CVVNTEAFF. The DNA for the CDR3 is TGTGTGGTGAACACTGAAGCTTTCTTT.

This clonotype was picked up a small number of times. The rearrangement links TRBV5-1 to TRBJ2-6; TRBD2 aligns across 7 bases. Germline-derived CDR1 and CDR2 are SGHRS and YFSETQ. The CDR3 sequence is 17 residues long. The V gene end was trimmed by 0 bases and the J gene end by 0 bases; junction bases not matched to a gene: 3. CDR3 residues: CASSLEGRASGANVLTF. CDR3 DNA: TGCGCCAGCAGCTTGGAAGGGAGGGCCTCTGGGGCCAACGTCCTGACTTTC.

This chain's CDR3 is CASSQGNGPSTDTQYF. In DNA, the CDR3 is TGTGCCAGCAGCCAAGGGAATGGTCCTAGCACAGATACGCAGTATTTT. The rearrangement joins TRBV3-1 to TRBJ2-3; D uncertain. CDR1 is LGHDT, CDR2 YNNKEL, per germline (reference sequence). The CDR3 covers 16 residues. Trimming removed 1 base from V and 0 bases from J, with 11 bases in between.

This clonotype has at least ten counts. V and J are TRBV19 and TRBJ1-5, with 10 bases matching TRBD1. In germline, CDR1 is LNHDA, CDR2 SQIVND (reference sequence). The CDR3 spans 16 residues. Losses at the gene ends were 5 bases for V and 6 bases for J; bases not matched to a gene: 10. The chain's CDR3 is CASSPRTGGGGQPQHF. The CDR3 bases are TGTGCCAGTAGTCCGCGGACAGGGGGAGGCGGTCAGCCCCAGCATTTT.

This clonotype was counted many times. This chain connects TRBV20-1 to TRBJ2-1, with 9 bases that match TRBD2. The CDR3 has 15 residues. Looked up from germline, CDR1 is DFQATT and CDR2 is SNEGSKA (reference sequence). J was trimmed by 7 bases and V by 2 bases; bases with no gene match: 9. The CDR3 region has the DNA TGCAGTGCTAGATTCGGGCGGGGGGGCCCAAATGAGCAGTTCTTC. Translating gives CSARFGRGGPNEQFF.